The source of this T cell receptor (beta chain) is a study of OX40 agonist ivuxolimab in advanced cancers. Profiling relied on immunoSEQ multiplex PCR, and the TCRdb table lists in-frame clones only, not all of them. Among about 150,000 clones listed, 94% were seen once. Germline lookup yields CDR1 MNHEY and CDR2 SVGAGI. V lost 5 bases and J lost 8; bases outside the gene matches: 3. The CDR3 is made up of 12 amino acids. The V gene is TRBV6-5, the J gene TRBJ1-2, with 9 nucleotides matching TRBD1. The origin of this receptor is an adult with an advanced solid tumor such as melanoma, head and neck, liver or kidney cancer. Here the sequenced sample was CD4+ or CD8+ T cells sorted from blood, taken in a trial of the OX40 agonist ivuxolimab. The CDR3 DNA follows: TGTGCCAGCAGTCAACAGGGGGCGGGCTACACCTTC. Residues: CASSQQGAGYTF.